This TCR beta chain was recorded in a study of blood T cell repertoires in COVID-19. Germline-derived CDR1 and CDR2 are GTSNPN and SVGIG (reference sequence). The ends were cut back, 5 bases at V and 0 bases at J, with 7 bases in the middle. The CDR3 length is 12 residues. Original methodology: Amplified reference gene primers provided the basis for estimating nucleated cell counts. Sequenced by immunoSEQ multiplex PCR; TCRdb stores in-frame clones only, minus some. V and J calls and clone size are copied from that table; D and trimming were computed from the DNA. The table includes 200,000 to 250,000 clones, 80% to 90% detected once.

This TCR was recovered from a woman in her 50s in a cohort exposed to, infected with or recovered from COVID-19 (not recorded which). Sample: PBMCs or T cells enriched from blood (not recorded which). The J gene is TRBJ1-1, the V gene TRBV30; D ambiguous. The CDR3 sequence is CAWASMNTEAFF. The CDR3 region has the DNA TGTGCCTGGGCCAGTATGAACACTGAAGCTTTCTTT.